The 27 T cell receptor beta chains given below trace back to one sample, sequenced in a study of blood T cell repertoires in COVID-19. Clones were sequenced by immunoSEQ multiplex PCR, and TCRdb holds only the in-frame ones, with some missing. The data hold roughly 250,000 clones, with roughly 80% observed a single time. Source material: peripheral blood. These receptors were taken from a woman aged 60 to 75 with active or convalescent COVID-19.

This clone was counted between two and nine times. The rearrangement uses TRBV29-1 and TRBJ2-3, with 10 bases matching TRBD2. Trimming removed 3 bases from V and 0 bases from J; junction bases left unmatched: 9. CDR3 length: 17 residues. CDR1 is SQVTM and CDR2 is ANQGSEA in the germline V gene. CDR3 residues: CSVDHGLAASSTDTQYF. DNA for the CDR3: TGCAGCGTTGACCACGGACTAGCGGCCTCTAGCACAGATACGCAGTATTTT.

The V and J genes are TRBV28 and TRBJ2-5; a possible D gene is TRBD2 (5 bases). The V end lost 3 bases, the J end lost 1 base, and 9 bases lay between the germline ends. In germline, CDR1 is MDHEN, CDR2 SYDVKM. This CDR3 contains 14 residues. The CDR3 here is CASSLNGVQETQYF. The CDR3 region has the DNA TGTGCCAGCAGTTTGAACGGGGTCCAAGAGACCCAGTACTTC.

The CDR3 DNA reads as TGTGCCAGTAGTATGGGGGCTAGCGGGAGTTACGAGCAGTACTTC. Protein product: CASSMGASGSYEQYF. The chain couples TRBV19 to TRBJ2-7; 10 nucleotides match TRBD2. Germline trimming cut 3 bases from V and 4 bases from J; bases unmatched to any gene: 6. The CDR3 extends over 15 amino acids. Looked up from germline, CDR1 is LNHDA and CDR2 is SQIVND (reference sequence).

This chain links TRBV11-2 with TRBJ2-7; 7 bases align to TRBD2. The CDR3 spans 15 residues. With 1 base clipped from V and 4 bases from J, the junction kept 7 bases outside the gene matches. Germline V gene sequence: CDR1 SGHAT, CDR2 FQNNGV. The DNA for the CDR3 is TGTGCCAGCAGCTTAGCTCGTCTAGCGGCTTACGAGCAGTACTTC. Its translation: CASSLARLAAYEQYF.

There are a few counts of this clone. V and J are TRBV6-5 and TRBJ1-1; weak D call: TRBD1 (6 bases). This CDR3 comprises 14 residues. Looked up from germline, CDR1 is MNHEY and CDR2 is SVGAGI. V was pared by 6 bases and J by 7 bases, with 18 bases between. In DNA form, the CDR3 reads TGTGCCAGCAGAAAACAGGGTAGGGGGGGTGAAGCTTTCTTT. It specifies CASRKQGRGGEAFF.

The V and J genes are TRBV25-1 and TRBJ2-1; 7 nucleotides agree with TRBD2. This CDR3 contains 15 residues. The V segment lost 4 bases and the J segment 5 bases; nucleotides outside the gene matches: 8. CDR1 is MGHDK, CDR2 SYGVNS, per germline. CDR3 protein: CASSAKRDWDNEQFF. CDR3 nucleotides: TGTGCCAGCAGTGCTAAGCGGGATTGGGACAATGAGCAGTTCTTC.

The chain's CDR3 is CASSGGLADTDTQYF. The CDR3 DNA reads as TGTGCCAGCAGTGGGGGACTAGCGGACACAGATACGCAGTATTTT. The chain couples TRBV2 to TRBJ2-3; the match to TRBD2 covers 11 bases. Germline trimming cut 4 bases from V and 2 bases from J; bases unmatched to any gene: 2. Per the germline V gene, CDR1 is SNHLY and CDR2 is FYNNEI. The CDR3 covers 15 residues. Together with reference TRBV2 and TRBJ2-3, the CDR3 gives the full variable domain: EPEVTQTPSHQVTQMGQEVILRCVPISNHLYFYWYRQILGQKVEFLVSFYNNEISEKSEIFDDQFSVERPDGSNFTLKIRSTKLEDSAMYFCASSGGLADTDTQYFGPGTRLTVL.

The chain couples TRBV9 to TRBJ1-3, with D tentatively TRBD1 (5 bases). CDR1 and CDR2 (germline): SGDLS, YYNGEE. Trimming removed 4 bases from V and 0 bases from J, with 23 bases in between. The CDR3 runs 19 residues. This CDR3 is CASSSLGGLSTLSGNTIYF. CDR3 DNA: TGTGCCAGCAGCTCCCTTGGGGGACTCTCCACCCTCTCTGGAAACACCATATATTTT.

The J gene is TRBJ1-4, the V gene TRBV19; D unclear. Germline V gives CDR1 LNHDA, CDR2 SQIVND (reference sequence). The V end was cut by 6 bases, the J end by 0 bases, with 8 bases between. The CDR3 extends over 14 amino acids. CDR3 DNA: TGTGCCAGTAGGTCCCGTGCAACTAATGAAAAACTGTTTTTT. It is translated as CASRSRATNEKLFF.

This chain uses TRBV18 with TRBJ1-3; tentative D call: TRBD1 (6 bases). Trimming removed 1 base at V and 0 bases at J, with 10 bases between. CDR1 KGHSH and CDR2 LQKENI come from the germline V gene. CDR3 size: 16 residues. CDR3 DNA: TGTGCCAGCTCACCACTAGGGACATCCTCTGGAAACACCATATATTTT. This sequence encodes CASSPLGTSSGNTIYF.

The chain has TRBV19 and TRBJ2-1; a weak D match, TRBD2 (5 bases). The ends were cut back, 3 bases at V and 3 bases at J, with 9 bases in the middle. The CDR3 has 14 amino acids. The germline gives CDR1 LNHDA, CDR2 SQIVND (reference sequence). The CDR3 loop reads CASSINGDYNEQFF. The CDR3 nucleotides read TGTGCCAGTAGTATCAACGGGGACTACAATGAGCAGTTCTTC.

This clone showed up just once. The CDR3 here is CASSPSLAGNTGELFF. CDR3 DNA sequence: TGTGCCAGCAGCCCAAGCCTCGCGGGGAACACCGGGGAGCTGTTTTTT. The chain employs TRBV7-2 and TRBJ2-2; D possibly corresponds to TRBD2 (5 bases). Trimming took off 5 bases at V and 1 base at J, with 14 bases between the two ends. The CDR3 spans 16 residues. The germline CDR1 and CDR2 sequences are SGHTA and FQGNSA.

This clone occurred once. The chain joins TRBV15 to TRBJ2-1, with 11 bases identical to TRBD1. V trimming: 3 bases; J trimming: 2 bases; junction bases outside the gene matches: 9. CDR3 length equals 18 residues. CDR1 is LNHNV, CDR2 YYDKDF, per germline (reference sequence). The CDR3: CATSRYSGTGGTYNEQFF. Here the CDR3 DNA reads TGTGCCACCAGCAGGTATTCCGGGACAGGGGGTACCTACAATGAGCAGTTCTTC. Full variable domain (outside the CDR3, taken from reference TRBV15 and TRBJ2-1): DAMVIQNPRYQVTQFGKPVTLSCSQTLNHNVMYWYQQKSSQAPKLLFHYYDKDFNNEADTPDNFQSRRPNTSFCFLDIRSPGLGDTAMYLCATSRYSGTGGTYNEQFFGPGTRLTVL.

With regard to this clone: At the DNA level, this CDR3 is encoded by other sequences in the same sample as well. V usage is TRBV5-1 and J usage is TRBJ2-3; 9 nucleotides align to TRBD2. V was pared by 0 bases and J by 0 bases, with 2 bases of the junction left unmatched. The germline gives CDR1 SGHRS, CDR2 YFSETQ. The CDR3 is made up of 16 amino acids. CDR3 in DNA: TGCGCCAGCAGCTTGGTGACTAGCGGAAGCACAGATACGCAGTATTTT. It codes for CASSLVTSGSTDTQYF.

The chain uses TRBV11-2 and TRBJ2-3, with 13 positions matching TRBD2. V lost 4 bases, J lost 4 bases, and 5 bases stayed unmatched. Germline V gene lookup returns CDR1 SGHAT and CDR2 FQNNGV. The CDR3 is made up of 16 amino acids. The CDR3: CASSYRLAGGSDTQYF. For the CDR3, the DNA is TGTGCCAGCAGCTACAGACTAGCGGGAGGTTCAGATACGCAGTATTTT.

This clone was detected once. J is TRBJ1-2 and V is TRBV7-9, with D unclear. The CDR3 covers 15 residues. V dropped 3 bases and J dropped 3 bases, with 14 bases sitting between them. Germline CDR1 SEHNR, CDR2 FQNEAQ (reference sequence). The CDR3 coding sequence is TGTGCCAGCAGCTTTGGTGTCACTGTGTACTATGGCTACACCTTC. It codes for CASSFGVTVYYGYTF.

The chain recombines TRBV19 with TRBJ1-1; D is undetermined. This CDR3 has 16 residues. Germline V gene data show CDR1 as LNHDA and CDR2 as SQIVND (reference sequence). V lost 2 bases, J lost 0 bases, and 13 bases lay in between. The chain's CDR3 is CASSITSRGMNTEAFF. The DNA of the CDR3 is TGTGCCAGTAGTATAACCTCTAGAGGTATGAACACTGAAGCTTTCTTT.

The CDR3 is CASRPWSGSTDTQYF. CDR3 sequence (DNA): TGTGCCAGCAGGCCTTGGAGCGGTAGCACAGATACGCAGTATTTT. The V call is TRBV2, the J call TRBJ2-3, with a possible D match to TRBD2 (5 bases). The CDR3 extends over 15 amino acids. The germline CDR1 and CDR2 sequences are SNHLY and FYNNEI. V was trimmed by 6 bases and J by 0 bases, leaving 13 bases between them.

In DNA form, the CDR3 reads TGTGCCAGCAGTACCGACAGGGGTCTTGAAAAACTGTTTTTT. It translates to CASSTDRGLEKLFF. This chain joins TRBV28 and TRBJ1-4, with 8 positions matching TRBD1. Germline CDR1 is MDHEN and CDR2 is SYDVKM. V lost 5 bases, J lost 7 bases, and 6 bases stayed unmatched. The CDR3 has 14 residues.

This clone occurred many times. The chain is built from TRBV19 and TRBJ1-6; 7 bases are shared with TRBD1. Germline V gene lookup returns CDR1 LNHDA and CDR2 SQIVND (reference sequence). The CDR3 has 16 amino acids. V trimming: 4 bases; J trimming: 10 bases; junction bases outside the gene matches: 13. In nucleotides, the CDR3 is TGTGCCAGTAGTACACCTGTTGGAGGGGGCGTCTCACCCCTCCACTTT. It yields the protein CASSTPVGGGVSPLHF.

The chain carries TRBV15 and TRBJ1-4; D might be TRBD1 (6 bases). Germline V gene data show CDR1 as LNHNV and CDR2 as YYDKDF (reference sequence). Trimming removed 0 bases from V and 7 bases from J, with 12 bases in between. The CDR3 covers 15 residues. In DNA, the CDR3 is TGTGCCACCAGCAGAGATTGGACAGAAAGTGAAAAACTGTTTTTT. Its protein is CATSRDWTESEKLFF.

J is TRBJ1-2 and V is TRBV6-2 or TRBV6-3, with D possibly being TRBD1 (6 bases). Germline V lookup: CDR1 MNHEY, CDR2 SVGEGT. V gave up 2 bases and J gave up 4 bases, with 11 bases separating them. The CDR3 is 14 amino acids. CDR3 bases: TGTGCCAGCAGTTACGTCCGGGACACCTATGGCTACACCTTC. It yields the protein CASSYVRDTYGYTF.

V and J are TRBV24-1 and TRBJ1-5; weak D call: TRBD1 (6 bases). Germline CDR1 and CDR2: KGHDR and SFDVKD. V was shortened by 4 bases and J by 5 bases, with 11 bases between the two germline ends. The CDR3 is 14 amino acids. The CDR3 loop is CATSDPRGDQPQHF. CDR3 DNA: TGTGCCACCAGTGACCCCAGGGGAGATCAGCCCCAGCATTTT.

This rearrangement joins TRBV6-5 to TRBJ1-1; D possibly corresponds to TRBD1 (5 bases). Trimming took 8 bases from V and 3 from J, leaving 19 bases between them. The CDR3 loop spans 15 amino acids. CDR1 is MNHEY, CDR2 SVGAGI, per germline. In DNA, the CDR3 is TGTGCCAGCCGCCCAGAACCGTCGGGGGACACTGAAGCTTTCTTT. Its protein product is CASRPEPSGDTEAFF.

V is TRBV7-9 and J is TRBJ2-7; 9 bases line up with TRBD2. This CDR3 is 15 amino acids long. Germline CDR1 and CDR2: SEHNR and FQNEAQ (reference sequence). Unmatched junction bases numbered 6, after V lost 4 bases and J lost 2 bases. CDR3 nucleotide sequence: TGTGCCAGCAGCTCCCACCGACTAGCGGCCTACGAGCAGTACTTC. This codes for CASSSHRLAAYEQYF.

In nucleotides, the CDR3 is TGCGCCAGCAGCTTATCGTCGGGGACAGATACGCAGTATTTT. Amino acids: CASSLSSGTDTQYF. The chain combines TRBV5-1 with TRBJ2-3, with D possibly being TRBD2 (5 bases). CDR3 length equals 14 residues. Trimming shortened V by 2 bases and J by 3 bases, and 10 bases separated the two germline ends. CDR1 is SGHRS, CDR2 YFSETQ, per germline.

The rearrangement joins TRBV30 to TRBJ1-2; tentatively, D is TRBD1 (5 bases). This CDR3 has 14 residues. V lost 2 bases, J lost 3 bases, and 13 bases lay in between. The germline V gene encodes CDR1 GTSNPN and CDR2 SVGIG (reference sequence). The CDR3 is CAWSQGGDYYGYTF. The CDR3 region has the DNA TGTGCCTGGAGTCAGGGAGGAGACTACTATGGCTACACCTTC.